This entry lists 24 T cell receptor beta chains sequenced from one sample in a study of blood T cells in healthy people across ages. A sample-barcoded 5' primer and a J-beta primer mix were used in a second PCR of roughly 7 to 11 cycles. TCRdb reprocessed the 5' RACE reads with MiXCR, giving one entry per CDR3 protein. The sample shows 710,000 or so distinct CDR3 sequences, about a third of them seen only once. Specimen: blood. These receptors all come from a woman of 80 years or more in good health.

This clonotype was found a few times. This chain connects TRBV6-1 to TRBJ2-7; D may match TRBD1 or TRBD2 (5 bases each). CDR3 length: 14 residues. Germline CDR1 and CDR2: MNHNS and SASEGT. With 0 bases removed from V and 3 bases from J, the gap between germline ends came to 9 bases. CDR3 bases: TGTGCCAGCAGTGAAGCTGGGACCCTCTACGAGCAGTACTTC. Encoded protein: CASSEAGTLYEQYF.

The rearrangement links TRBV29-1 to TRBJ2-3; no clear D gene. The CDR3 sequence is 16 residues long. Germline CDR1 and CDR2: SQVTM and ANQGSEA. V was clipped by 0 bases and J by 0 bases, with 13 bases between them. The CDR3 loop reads CSVEDREVLSTDTQYF. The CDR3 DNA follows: TGCAGCGTTGAAGATCGTGAGGTTCTGAGCACAGATACGCAGTATTTT.

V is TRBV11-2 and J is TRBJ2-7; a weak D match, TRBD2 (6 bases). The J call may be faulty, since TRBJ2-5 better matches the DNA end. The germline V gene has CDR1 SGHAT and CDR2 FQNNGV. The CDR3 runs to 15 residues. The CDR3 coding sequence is TGTGCCAGCAGCAAAGACGGGAGCATGGGGGAGACCCAGTACTTC. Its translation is CASSKDGSMGETQYF.

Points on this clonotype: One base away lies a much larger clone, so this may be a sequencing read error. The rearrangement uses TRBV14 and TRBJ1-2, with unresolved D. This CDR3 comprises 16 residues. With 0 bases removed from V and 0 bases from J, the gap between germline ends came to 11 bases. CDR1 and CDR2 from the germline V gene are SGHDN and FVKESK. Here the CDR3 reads CASSQDLGHSNYGYTF. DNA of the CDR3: TGTGCCAGCAGCCAAGATTTAGGGCACTCTAACTATGGCTACACCTTC. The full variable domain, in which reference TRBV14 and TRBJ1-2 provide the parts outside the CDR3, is EAGVTQFPSHSVIEKGQTVTLRCDPISGHDNLYWYRRVMGKEIKFLLHFVKESKQDESGMPNNRFLAERTGGTYSTLKVQPAELEDSGVYFCASSQDLGHSNYGYTFGSGTRLTVV.

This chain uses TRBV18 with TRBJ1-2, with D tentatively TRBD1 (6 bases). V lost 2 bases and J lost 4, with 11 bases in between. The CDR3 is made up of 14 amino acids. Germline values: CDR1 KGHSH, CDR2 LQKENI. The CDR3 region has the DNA TGTGCCAGCTCACCAGCCGGGACACCCTATGGCTACACCTTC. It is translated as CASSPAGTPYGYTF.

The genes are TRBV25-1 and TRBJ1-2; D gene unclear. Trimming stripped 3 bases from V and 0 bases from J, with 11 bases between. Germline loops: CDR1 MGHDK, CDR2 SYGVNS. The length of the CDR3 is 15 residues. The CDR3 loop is CASSDSGWANYGYTF. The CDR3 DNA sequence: TGTGCCAGCAGTGATTCCGGATGGGCTAACTATGGCTACACCTTC.

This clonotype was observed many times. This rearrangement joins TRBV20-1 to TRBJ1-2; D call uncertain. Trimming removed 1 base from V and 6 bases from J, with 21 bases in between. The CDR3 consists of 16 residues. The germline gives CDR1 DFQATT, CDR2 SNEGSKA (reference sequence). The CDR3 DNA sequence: TGCAGTGCTAGAGCCTCTAGACCCAGCGTTGTAAATGGCTACACCTTC. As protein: CSARASRPSVVNGYTF.

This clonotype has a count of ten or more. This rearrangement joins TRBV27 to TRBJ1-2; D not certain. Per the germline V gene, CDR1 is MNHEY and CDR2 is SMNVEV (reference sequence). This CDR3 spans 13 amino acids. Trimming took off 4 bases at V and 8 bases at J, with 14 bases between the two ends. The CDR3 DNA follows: TGTGCCAGCAGTTCTCACCCGGCGCGCGGCTACACCTTC. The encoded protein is CASSSHPARGYTF.

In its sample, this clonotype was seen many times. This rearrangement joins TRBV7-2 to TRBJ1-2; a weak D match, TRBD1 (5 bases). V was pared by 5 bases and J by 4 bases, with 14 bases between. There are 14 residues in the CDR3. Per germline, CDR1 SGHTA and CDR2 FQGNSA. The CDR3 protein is CASSPSGPLYGYTF. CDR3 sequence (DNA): TGTGCCAGCAGCCCCTCGGGACCCCTCTATGGCTACACCTTC.

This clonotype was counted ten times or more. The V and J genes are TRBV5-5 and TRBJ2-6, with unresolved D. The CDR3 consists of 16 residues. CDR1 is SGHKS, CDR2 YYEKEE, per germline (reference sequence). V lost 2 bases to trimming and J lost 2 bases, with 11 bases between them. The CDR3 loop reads CASSLSWGTGANVLTF. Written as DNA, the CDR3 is TGTGCCAGCAGCTTAAGTTGGGGAACTGGGGCCAACGTCCTGACTTTC.

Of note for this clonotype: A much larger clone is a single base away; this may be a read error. For the CDR3, the DNA is TGTGCCGGCAGAACCGTCGGGGGCACAGATACGCAGTATTTT. This sequence encodes CAGRTVGGTDTQYF. The chain uses TRBV6-5 and TRBJ2-3; perhaps TRBD2 as D (5 bases). The germline V gene has CDR1 MNHEY and CDR2 SVGAGI. The CDR3 has 14 residues.

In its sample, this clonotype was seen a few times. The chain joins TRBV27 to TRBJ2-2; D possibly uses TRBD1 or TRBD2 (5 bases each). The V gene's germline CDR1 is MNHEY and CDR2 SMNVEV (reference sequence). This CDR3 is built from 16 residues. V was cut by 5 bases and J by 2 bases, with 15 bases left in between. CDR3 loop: CASSGGKGANTGELFF. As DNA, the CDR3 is TGTGCCAGCAGTGGGGGTAAAGGCGCTAACACCGGGGAGCTGTTTTTT.

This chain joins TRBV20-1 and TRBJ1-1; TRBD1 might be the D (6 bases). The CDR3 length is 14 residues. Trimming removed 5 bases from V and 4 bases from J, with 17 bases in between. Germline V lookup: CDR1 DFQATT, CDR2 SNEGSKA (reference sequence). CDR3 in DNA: TGCAGTGCTGTACCCCCCGGGGGGCCCACTGAAGCTTTCTTT. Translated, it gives CSAVPPGGPTEAFF.

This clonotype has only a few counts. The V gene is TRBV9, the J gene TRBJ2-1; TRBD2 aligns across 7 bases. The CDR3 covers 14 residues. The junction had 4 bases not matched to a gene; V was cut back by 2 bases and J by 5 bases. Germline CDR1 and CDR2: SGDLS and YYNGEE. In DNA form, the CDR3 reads TGTGCCAGCAGCGTCAGCGGGAAGAACAATGAGCAGTTCTTC. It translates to CASSVSGKNNEQFF.

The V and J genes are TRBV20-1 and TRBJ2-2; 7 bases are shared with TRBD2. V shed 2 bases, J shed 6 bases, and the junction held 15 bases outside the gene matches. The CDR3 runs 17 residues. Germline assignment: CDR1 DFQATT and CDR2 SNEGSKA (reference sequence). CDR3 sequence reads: CSARKVSSGVLAGELFF. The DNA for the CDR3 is TGCAGTGCTAGAAAGGTTTCAAGCGGGGTTCTCGCCGGGGAGCTGTTTTTT.

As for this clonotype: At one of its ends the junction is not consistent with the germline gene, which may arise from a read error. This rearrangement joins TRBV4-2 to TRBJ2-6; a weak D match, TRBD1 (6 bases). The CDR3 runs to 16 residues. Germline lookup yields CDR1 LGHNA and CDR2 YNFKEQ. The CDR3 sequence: CASSQEPGAGANVPTF. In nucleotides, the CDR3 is TGTGCCAGCAGCCAAGAACCAGGGGCTGGGGCCAACGTCCCGACTTTC.

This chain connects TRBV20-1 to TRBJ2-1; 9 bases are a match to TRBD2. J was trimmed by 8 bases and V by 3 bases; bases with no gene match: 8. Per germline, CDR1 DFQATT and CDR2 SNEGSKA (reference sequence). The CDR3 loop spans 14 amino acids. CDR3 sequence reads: CSASRSGRADEQFF. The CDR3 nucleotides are TGCAGTGCTAGTCGTAGCGGGAGAGCAGATGAGCAGTTCTTC.

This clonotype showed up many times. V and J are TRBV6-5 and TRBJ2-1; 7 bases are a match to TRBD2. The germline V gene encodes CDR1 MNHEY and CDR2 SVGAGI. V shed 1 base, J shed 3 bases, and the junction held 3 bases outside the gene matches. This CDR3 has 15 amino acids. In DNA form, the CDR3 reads TGTGCCAGCAGTTACTTCGGGGGGTTCTACAATGAGCAGTTCTTC. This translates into CASSYFGGFYNEQFF.

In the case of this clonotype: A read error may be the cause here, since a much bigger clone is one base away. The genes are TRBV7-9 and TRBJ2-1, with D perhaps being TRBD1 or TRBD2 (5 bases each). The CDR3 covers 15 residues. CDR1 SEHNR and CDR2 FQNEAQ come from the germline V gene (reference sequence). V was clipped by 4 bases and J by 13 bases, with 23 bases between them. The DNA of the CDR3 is TGTGCCAGCAGCTCCAGAGGGGCGGCGGGCGAGACCCAGTTCTTC. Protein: CASSSRGAAGETQFF.

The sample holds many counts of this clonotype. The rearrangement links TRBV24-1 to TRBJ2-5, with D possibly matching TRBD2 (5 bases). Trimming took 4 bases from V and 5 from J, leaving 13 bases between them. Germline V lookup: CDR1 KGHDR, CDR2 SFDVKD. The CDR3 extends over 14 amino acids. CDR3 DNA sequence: TGTGCCACCAGTGACGCGACAAGCGGTGAGACCCAGTACTTC. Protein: CATSDATSGETQYF.

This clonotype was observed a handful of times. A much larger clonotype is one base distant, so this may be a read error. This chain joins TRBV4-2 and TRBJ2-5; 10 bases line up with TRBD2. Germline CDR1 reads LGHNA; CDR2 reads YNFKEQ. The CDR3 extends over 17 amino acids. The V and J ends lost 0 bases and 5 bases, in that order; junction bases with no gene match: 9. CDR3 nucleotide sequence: TGTGCCAGCAGCCAAGATCCAGCGGGGGGGCTCAGGGAGACCCAGTACTTC. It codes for CASSQDPAGGLRETQYF.

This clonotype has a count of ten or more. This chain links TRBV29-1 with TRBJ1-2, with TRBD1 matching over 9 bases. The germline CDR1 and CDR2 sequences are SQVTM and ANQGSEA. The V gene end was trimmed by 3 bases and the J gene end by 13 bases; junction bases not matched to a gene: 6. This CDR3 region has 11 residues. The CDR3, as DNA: TGCAGCGTTGAGCGGACAGGGGTGGGCACCTTC. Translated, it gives CSVERTGVGTF.

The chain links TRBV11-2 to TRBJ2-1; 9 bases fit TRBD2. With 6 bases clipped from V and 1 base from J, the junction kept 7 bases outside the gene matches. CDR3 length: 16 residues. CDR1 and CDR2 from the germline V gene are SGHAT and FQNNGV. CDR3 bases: TGTGCCAGCAGTGGCATTAGCGGGGGTTCCTACAATGAGCAGTTCTTC. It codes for CASSGISGGSYNEQFF.

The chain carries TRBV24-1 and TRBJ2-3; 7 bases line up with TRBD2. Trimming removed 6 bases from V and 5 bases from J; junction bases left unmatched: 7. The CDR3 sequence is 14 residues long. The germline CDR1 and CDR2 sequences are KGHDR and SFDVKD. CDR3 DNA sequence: TGTGCCACCAGTCGCGGGAGCGGGGAAGATACGCAGTATTTT. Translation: CATSRGSGEDTQYF.